One and the same sample provided the 27 T cell receptor beta chains below, sequenced in a study of T cell changes during pregnancy in multiple sclerosis. Sequenced by immunoSEQ multiplex PCR; TCRdb stores in-frame clones only, minus some. The table includes about 59,000 clones, approximately 90% detected once. Sequencing used peripheral blood, obtained in the first trimester of pregnancy. The receptors stem from a female donor in good health, enrolled as a control in a pregnancy study.

The chain combines TRBV6-6 with TRBJ1-1, with 7 bases matching TRBD1. V was clipped by 6 bases and J by 11 bases; unmatched bases: 15. Germline values: CDR1 MNHNY, CDR2 SVGAGI (reference sequence). The CDR3 sequence is 14 residues long. CDR3 DNA sequence: TGTGCCAGCAGAATCATAGGAGGGGGCGATTCGGCTTTCTTT. Translation gives CASRIIGGGDSAFF.

CDR3 sequence (DNA): TGTGCCAGCAGCTATCCGGGACAGGGGGGGGAGACCCAGTACTTC. Residues: CASSYPGQGGETQYF. This chain links TRBV7-8 with TRBJ2-5, with 11 bases that match TRBD1. Per germline, CDR1 SGHVS and CDR2 FQNEAQ. The V segment lost 4 bases and the J segment 5 bases; nucleotides outside the gene matches: 6. The CDR3 runs to 15 residues.

The genes are TRBV18 and TRBJ2-7; 11 positions match TRBD1. The CDR3 totals 14 residues. V was pared by 5 bases and J by 3 bases, with 3 bases of the junction left unmatched. Looked up from germline, CDR1 is KGHSH and CDR2 is LQKENI. The CDR3 reads CASSYGTGGYEQYF. DNA for the CDR3: TGTGCCAGCTCATACGGGACAGGGGGCTACGAGCAGTACTTC.

The rearrangement joins TRBV7-2 to TRBJ1-3, with 7 bases aligning to TRBD1. Germline values: CDR1 SGHTA, CDR2 FQGNSA. The CDR3 spans 16 residues. The V segment lost 5 bases and the J segment 0 bases; nucleotides outside the gene matches: 7. The chain's CDR3 is CASSPQGGISGNTIYF. The CDR3 DNA reads as TGTGCCAGCAGCCCCCAGGGGGGAATCTCTGGAAACACCATATATTTT.

This chain links TRBV5-1 with TRBJ2-1; 8 bases are shared with TRBD1. This CDR3 is built from 17 residues. Germline V gives CDR1 SGHRS, CDR2 YFSETQ. The J segment lost 4 bases and the V segment lost 7 bases, leaving 16 bases of the junction unmatched. The chain's CDR3 is CASGPPRTGMGYNEQFF. CDR3 nucleotide sequence: TGCGCCAGCGGCCCGCCCCGGACAGGGATGGGTTACAATGAGCAGTTCTTC.

This chain links TRBV2 with TRBJ2-2; possibly TRBD2 for D (5 bases). CDR3 length equals 14 residues. Germline CDR1 is SNHLY and CDR2 is FYNNEI. The V gene lost 6 bases and the J gene lost 1 base, with 9 bases spanning the gap. The CDR3 reads CASRIGLNTGELFF. The CDR3 nucleotides read TGTGCCAGCAGGATAGGACTGAACACCGGGGAGCTGTTTTTT.

The genes are TRBV6-5 and TRBJ2-7; D remains unclear. Germline V gene sequence: CDR1 MNHEY, CDR2 SVGAGI. The CDR3 is made up of 13 amino acids. Trimming left V 4 bases short and J 0 bases short, with 7 bases between. CDR3 nucleotides: TGTGCCAGCAGTTGGCAGGCCTCCTACGAGCAGTACTTC. Residues: CASSWQASYEQYF.

The rearrangement joins TRBV4-3 to TRBJ1-2; TRBD1 aligns across 9 bases. Trimming cost V 1 base and J 4 bases; bases outside gene matches: 10. Germline values: CDR1 LGHNA, CDR2 YSLEER. CDR3 length equals 17 residues. This chain's CDR3 is CASSQAGGQGFSYGYTF. DNA for the CDR3: TGCGCCAGCAGCCAAGCGGGGGGACAGGGTTTTAGCTATGGCTACACCTTC.

J is TRBJ1-4 and V is TRBV5-1, with 7 bases matching TRBD1. The length of the CDR3 is 15 residues. Per the germline V gene, CDR1 is SGHRS and CDR2 is YFSETQ. V shed 4 bases and J 4 bases; nucleotides not matched to a gene: 7. This chain's CDR3 is CASSPPTGNNEKLFF. DNA of the CDR3: TGCGCCAGCAGCCCCCCGACAGGGAATAATGAAAAACTGTTTTTT.

V usage is TRBV4-2 and J usage is TRBJ2-5; tentative D call: TRBD1 (5 bases). The germline V gene encodes CDR1 LGHNA and CDR2 YNFKEQ. Trimming removed 1 base at V and 5 bases at J, with 11 bases between. This CDR3 has 14 amino acids. For the CDR3, the DNA is TGTGCCAGCAGCCAAGTGGGGCAGTGGGAGACCCAGTACTTC. Its protein product is CASSQVGQWETQYF.

The rearrangement links TRBV5-1 to TRBJ2-3; tentatively, D is TRBD2 (6 bases). CDR1 is SGHRS and CDR2 is YFSETQ in the germline V gene. This CDR3 contains 18 residues. Trimming removed 1 base from V and 0 bases from J, with 18 bases in between. The CDR3 spells CASSLTYAGGTSTDTQYF. The CDR3 nucleotides are TGCGCCAGCAGCTTGACCTACGCTGGAGGGACGAGCACAGATACGCAGTATTTT.

With regard to this clone: Compared with germline, one end of the junction differs, possibly owing to a read error. The genes are TRBV6-5 and TRBJ2-7, with 9 bases lining up with TRBD1. Germline V CDR1 and CDR2: MNHEY, SVGAGI. The CDR3 is made up of 14 amino acids. The CDR3 protein is CASSRDRDNYERYF. CDR3 bases: TGTGCCAGCAGCAGGGACAGGGACAACTACGAGCGGTACTTC.

This sequence joins TRBV5-6 and TRBJ1-2; 7 nucleotides line up with TRBD1. This CDR3 is 15 amino acids long. V lost 0 bases to trimming and J lost 5 bases; unmatched junction nucleotides: 7. Looked up from germline, CDR1 is SGHDT and CDR2 is YYEEEE. The chain's CDR3 is CASSLDARGLYGYTF. CDR3 coding DNA: TGTGCCAGCAGCTTGGACGCCAGGGGGTTGTATGGCTACACCTTC.

The chain is built from TRBV9 and TRBJ2-7; 12 bases line up with TRBD1. V gave up 6 bases and J gave up 4 bases; unmatched junction bases: 14. Germline CDR1 and CDR2: SGDLS and YYNGEE. CDR3 length: 17 residues. CDR3 amino acids: CASKNQRPGQGAYEQYF. CDR3 sequence (DNA): TGTGCCAGCAAAAACCAAAGACCGGGACAGGGGGCGTACGAGCAGTACTTC.

V usage is TRBV29-1 and J usage is TRBJ1-2; D might be TRBD1 (5 bases). The germline CDR1 and CDR2 sequences are SQVTM and ANQGSEA. The CDR3 length is 11 residues. With 4 bases removed from V and 8 bases from J, the gap between germline ends came to 11 bases. The CDR3 DNA is TGCAGCGTTGCGGGGGAAGGCGGCTACACCTTC. It is translated as CSVAGEGGYTF.

The V gene is TRBV30, the J gene TRBJ2-1; 8 bases match TRBD2. Trimming removed 5 bases from V and 3 bases from J; junction bases left unmatched: 18. CDR3 length: 18 amino acids. Germline V gene lookup returns CDR1 GTSNPN and CDR2 SVGIG (reference sequence). The DNA of the CDR3 is TGTGCCTGGGGGAATACGGGGACTCGGGGGGGAAACTACAATGAGCAGTTCTTC. Translating it yields CAWGNTGTRGGNYNEQFF.

This clone occurred a few times. V usage is TRBV7-9 and J usage is TRBJ1-5, with a tentative D call TRBD1 (5 bases). Trimming pared 2 bases from V and 4 bases from J, leaving 12 bases between. The germline CDR1 and CDR2 sequences are SEHNR and FQNEAQ (reference sequence). The CDR3 contains 15 residues. The CDR3 loop is CASSLNEQENQPQHF. CDR3 DNA: TGTGCCAGCAGCTTAAATGAACAGGAGAATCAGCCCCAGCATTTT. Full variable domain (remainder filled in from reference TRBV7-9 and TRBJ1-5): DTGVSQNPRHKITKRGQNVTFRCDPISEHNRLYWYRQTLGQGPEFLTYFQNEAQLEKSRLLSDRFSAERPKGSFSTLEIQRTEQGDSAMYLCASSLNEQENQPQHFGDGTRLSIL.

The V and J genes are TRBV5-1 and TRBJ1-3, with 7 bases fitting TRBD1. Trimming took 0 bases from V and 2 from J; bases not matched to a gene: 2. Germline V gene lookup returns CDR1 SGHRS and CDR2 YFSETQ. This CDR3 comprises 15 residues. The CDR3 bases are TGCGCCAGCAGCTTGGGGGGGACAGCTGGAAACACCATATATTTT. Translated: CASSLGGTAGNTIYF.

This chain uses TRBV7-3 with TRBJ2-7; 10 bases agree with TRBD2. CDR1 and CDR2 from the germline V gene are SGHTA and FQGTGA. This CDR3 contains 13 residues. Trimming removed 4 bases from V and 5 bases from J; junction bases left unmatched: 2. The CDR3 nucleotides read TGTGCCAGCAGCTACGGGACTAGCGACGAGCAGTACTTC. Its protein is CASSYGTSDEQYF.

The J gene is TRBJ1-2, the V gene TRBV2; D gene uncertain. Germline assignment: CDR1 SNHLY and CDR2 FYNNEI. V dropped 8 bases and J dropped 4 bases, with 8 bases sitting between them. The CDR3 contains 11 residues. CDR3 coding DNA: TGTGCCAGCTCTTACATCTATGGCTACACCTTC. Translated: CASSYIYGYTF.

The rearrangement joins TRBV30 to TRBJ2-5, with D possibly matching TRBD1 (5 bases). Trimming cost V 7 bases and J 1 base, with 10 bases left between them. The CDR3 has 12 residues. Per the germline V gene, CDR1 is GTSNPN and CDR2 is SVGIG (reference sequence). DNA for the CDR3: TGTGCCTTGACAGCGTTCCAAGAGACCCAGTACTTC. Its translation is CALTAFQETQYF.

The gene calls are TRBV7-2 and TRBJ1-1; D is unresolved. V was pared by 5 bases and J by 1 base, with 11 bases between. Germline CDR1 is SGHTA and CDR2 is FQGNSA. This CDR3 comprises 14 residues. In DNA, the CDR3 is TGTGCCAGCAGCGCCTTATTGAGGAACACTGAAGCTTTCTTT. This translates into CASSALLRNTEAFF.

The chain combines TRBV5-1 with TRBJ2-5, with 9 positions matching TRBD1. The CDR3 extends over 13 amino acids. Trimming at V came to 4 bases and at J to 5 bases, leaving 3 bases not matched to a gene. Germline V gene sequence: CDR1 SGHRS, CDR2 YFSETQ. For the CDR3, the DNA is TGCGCCAGCAGCACCGGGACAGGGGAGACCCAGTACTTC. Protein sequence: CASSTGTGETQYF.

The gene calls are TRBV7-8 and TRBJ2-3; D possibly corresponds to TRBD1 (6 bases). Germline assignment: CDR1 SGHVS and CDR2 FQNEAQ. This CDR3 is 15 amino acids long. V gave up 3 bases and J gave up 1 base, with 11 bases separating them. The CDR3 DNA is TGTGCCAGCAGCTTCGCTAGACAGGGCACAGATACGCAGTATTTT. Translating it yields CASSFARQGTDTQYF.

The rearrangement uses TRBV5-6 and TRBJ1-5, with 7 bases matching TRBD1. With 0 bases clipped from V and 3 bases from J, the junction kept 6 bases outside the gene matches. This CDR3 spans 16 amino acids. The germline CDR1 and CDR2 sequences are SGHDT and YYEEEE. For the CDR3, the DNA is TGTGCCAGCAGCTTGGCGGGACAGCTGATCAATCAGCCCCAGCATTTT. Translating it yields CASSLAGQLINQPQHF.

This clone has a handful of counts. V usage is TRBV30 and J usage is TRBJ1-1, with 8 bases that match TRBD1. Germline loops: CDR1 GTSNPN, CDR2 SVGIG (reference sequence). This CDR3 has 14 residues. The V segment lost 3 bases and the J segment 4 bases; nucleotides outside the gene matches: 7. CDR3 in DNA: TGTGCCTGGAGGAGGACAGGGAGTAGCACTGAAGCTTTCTTT. Residues: CAWRRTGSSTEAFF.

The CDR3 reads CASSEYSGNTDTQYF. The CDR3 DNA follows: TGTGCCAGCAGTGAATACAGCGGTAACACAGATACGCAGTATTTT. J is TRBJ2-3 and V is TRBV25-1; D may be TRBD2 (5 bases). The CDR3 extends over 15 amino acids. V was pared by 0 bases and J by 2 bases, with 9 bases between. Germline V gene lookup returns CDR1 MGHDK and CDR2 SYGVNS.